Given below is one TCR beta chain in context. Its antigen remains unidentified. The input lacks base qualities; no much larger clone sits a single base away. Different DNA sequences within this sample yield the same CDR3. This specimen belongs to a study of technical replicates of blood from four donors (dated by TCRdb to about 2017). As encoded in the germline V gene, CDR1 is SGDLS while CDR2 is YYNGEE. Trimming takes 1 base off V and 3 bases off J; junction bases not matched to a gene: 4. The CDR3 sequence holds 15 residues, the cysteine and phenylalanine included. The only DNA kept is the CDR3, 45 bases in frame from the first base. The method behind the library was the immunoSEQ multiplex PCR assay. Entries here come from immuneACCESS through TCRdb and include only in-frame sequences with V and J called. Some clones fail to appear in such tables; in the studies checked, an unresolved V gene covers under half of the shortfall, and the cause of the remainder is unknown. The sample table contains around 69,000 clones; only one count was recorded for around 85% of them. Roughly 4.6% of the sample is taken by the ten largest.

Sequenced: PBMCs. The sequence is built from TRBV9 and TRBJ1-3, with TRBD1 matching 7 junction bases. The clonotype comes from a human donor in good health. Some clones in this sample may be carry-over from other donors' samples. The bases read TGTGCCAGCAGCGTACAAGGGACAGTTGGAAACACCATATATTTT. It translates as CASSVQGTVGNTIYF.